The rows below give T cell receptor beta chains drawn from one sample of a study of cytomegalovirus exposure and HLA in healthy donors. TCRdb's table, derived via immunoSEQ multiplex PCR, lists solely in-frame clones and lacks some. The sample includes over 100,000 clones, 65% to 80% seen only once; the top ten take roughly 4.2%. Sequenced input: PBMCs. The receptors stem from a male donor in good health and CMV-seropositive. Each CDR3 is given with its conserved first and last residue. The order of the fields is V gene, J gene, CDR3 protein.

v_gene: TRBV20-1
j_gene: TRBJ1-1
CDR3aa: CSARANTEAFF

v_gene: TRBV5-1
j_gene: TRBJ2-1
CDR3aa: CASSLVGGYEQFF

v_gene: TRBV19
j_gene: TRBJ2-7
CDR3aa: CASSNRGSYEQYF

v_gene: TRBV30
j_gene: TRBJ2-7
CDR3aa: CAWSLQGGYEQYF

v_gene: TRBV18
j_gene: TRBJ1-2
CDR3aa: CASSPSGGEGYTF

v_gene: TRBV27
j_gene: TRBJ2-5
CDR3aa: CASSLYLGGGGETQYF

v_gene: TRBV6-1
j_gene: TRBJ2-5
CDR3aa: CASSETSGAKTQYF

v_gene: TRBV10-3
j_gene: TRBJ1-5
CDR3aa: CAISGDRGVNSNQPQHF

v_gene: TRBV2
j_gene: TRBJ1-1
CDR3aa: CASSLLGQGYTEAFF

v_gene: TRBV27
j_gene: TRBJ2-1
CDR3aa: CASSFGRTTRFEQFF

v_gene: TRBV10-3
j_gene: TRBJ2-3
CDR3aa: CAIRASGGSTDTQYF

v_gene: TRBV6-1
j_gene: TRBJ2-5
CDR3aa: CASSERGFGETQYF

v_gene: TRBV19
j_gene: TRBJ2-3
CDR3aa: CASRWREAGRDTQYF

v_gene: TRBV21-1
j_gene: TRBJ1-1
CDR3aa: CASSQGQGDTEAFF

v_gene: TRBV27
j_gene: TRBJ1-1
CDR3aa: CASSLIRASEAFF

v_gene: TRBV6-6
j_gene: TRBJ2-1
CDR3aa: CASSYSRGSIAEQFF

v_gene: TRBV27
j_gene: TRBJ1-4
CDR3aa: CASSSPGLGEKLFF

v_gene: TRBV7-9
j_gene: TRBJ1-2
CDR3aa: CSSSLKSQGYGYTF

v_gene: TRBV25-1
j_gene: TRBJ1-5
CDR3aa: CASSRSNQPQHF

v_gene: TRBV10-3
j_gene: TRBJ2-1
CDR3aa: CAISESQGSGDHNEQFF

v_gene: TRBV18
j_gene: TRBJ2-2
CDR3aa: CASSPKGADTGELFF

v_gene: TRBV28
j_gene: TRBJ1-1
CDR3aa: CASSLLRDTEAFF

v_gene: TRBV7-6
j_gene: TRBJ1-1
CDR3aa: CASSLGRGLNTEAFF

v_gene: TRBV7-9
j_gene: TRBJ2-7
CDR3aa: CASSLGPTGIKNEQYF

v_gene: TRBV7-8
j_gene: TRBJ2-6
CDR3aa: CASSPRGGQGTNSGANVLTF

v_gene: TRBV6-5
j_gene: TRBJ2-2
CDR3aa: CASSVGGLTGELFF

v_gene: TRBV21-1
j_gene: TRBJ2-2
CDR3aa: CASSKCARMGELFF

v_gene: TRBV2
j_gene: TRBJ1-2
CDR3aa: CASSSTGQPYGYTF

v_gene: TRBV7-2
j_gene: TRBJ1-4
CDR3aa: CASSLVQGANEKLFF

v_gene: TRBV9
j_gene: TRBJ2-3
CDR3aa: CASSSPPSGRTDTQYF

v_gene: TRBV5-1
j_gene: TRBJ1-2
CDR3aa: CASRLYPGGFYGYTF

v_gene: TRBV29-1
j_gene: TRBJ2-3
CDR3aa: CSGHDFGGYTDTQYF

v_gene: TRBV7-9
j_gene: TRBJ1-2
CDR3aa: CASTLGRGQDNYGYTF

v_gene: TRBV7-8
j_gene: TRBJ1-4
CDR3aa: CASSGDRENEKLFF

v_gene: TRBV6-6
j_gene: TRBJ2-7
CDR3aa: CASTRKGLAPSYEQYF